The T cell receptor (beta chain) described here comes from a study of siplizumab effects on memory and regulatory T cells. Whole-study results and caveats: The mapping of alloreactive clones to unstimulated subsets covered only a minor fraction of them. Naive T cells looked more diverse than memory cells and looked like major alloresponse contributors. Tregs proliferating in siplizumab cultures lacked confirmation of their suppressive function.

The CDR3 has 13 amino acids. The junction had 5 bases not matched to a gene; V was cut back by 7 bases and J by 3 bases. Germline CDR1 is WSHSY and CDR2 is SAAADI. As regards this clone: Its antigen is not known.

TCRdb's copy holds only in-frame clones and misses some; the assay was immunoSEQ multiplex PCR. The table records under 95,000 clones, 94% of them present only once. The sequence was collected from a human donor in good health. The genes are TRBV10-2 and TRBJ2-7; 8 bases map to TRBD2. The source material was non-Treg CD4+ T cells sorted from blood. For the CDR3, the DNA is TGCGCCAGCAATGTAGCGGGAAACTACGAGCAGTACTTC. This codes for CASNVAGNYEQYF.